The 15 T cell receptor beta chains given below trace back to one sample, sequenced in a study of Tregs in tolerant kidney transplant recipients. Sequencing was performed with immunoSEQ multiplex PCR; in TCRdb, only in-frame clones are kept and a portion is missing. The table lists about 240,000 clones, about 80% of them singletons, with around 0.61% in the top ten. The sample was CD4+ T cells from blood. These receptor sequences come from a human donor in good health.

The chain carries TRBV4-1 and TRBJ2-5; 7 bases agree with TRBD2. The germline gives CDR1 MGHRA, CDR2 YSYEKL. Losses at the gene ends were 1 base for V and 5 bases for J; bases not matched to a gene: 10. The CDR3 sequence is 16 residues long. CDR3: CASSQGGRAGRETQYF. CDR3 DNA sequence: TGCGCCAGCAGCCAAGGTGGGAGGGCCGGCAGGGAGACCCAGTACTTC.

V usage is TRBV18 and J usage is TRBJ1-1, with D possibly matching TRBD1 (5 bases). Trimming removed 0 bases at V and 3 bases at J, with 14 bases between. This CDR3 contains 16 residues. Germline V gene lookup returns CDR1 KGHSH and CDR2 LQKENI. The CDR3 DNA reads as TGTGCCAGCTCACCACCGTCTTGGGGCAGGGACACTGAAGCTTTCTTT. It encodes CASSPPSWGRDTEAFF. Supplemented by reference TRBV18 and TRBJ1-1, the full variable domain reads NAGVMQNPRHLVRRRGQEARLRCSPMKGHSHVYWYRQLPEEGLKFMVYLQKENIIDESGMPKERFSAEFPKEGPSILRIQQVVRGDSAAYFCASSPPSWGRDTEAFFGQGTRLTVV.

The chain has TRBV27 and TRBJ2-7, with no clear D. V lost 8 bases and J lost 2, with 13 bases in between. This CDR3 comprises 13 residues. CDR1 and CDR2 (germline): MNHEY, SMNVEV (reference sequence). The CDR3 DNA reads TGTGCCAGCTTAGGGCCTGGGGCCTACGAGCAGTACTTC. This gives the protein CASLGPGAYEQYF.

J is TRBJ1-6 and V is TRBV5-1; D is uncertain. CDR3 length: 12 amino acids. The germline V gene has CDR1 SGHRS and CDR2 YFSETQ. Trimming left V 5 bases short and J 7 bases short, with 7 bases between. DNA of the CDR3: TGCGCCAGCAGTCCGGGGAATTCACCCCTCCACTTT. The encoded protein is CASSPGNSPLHF.

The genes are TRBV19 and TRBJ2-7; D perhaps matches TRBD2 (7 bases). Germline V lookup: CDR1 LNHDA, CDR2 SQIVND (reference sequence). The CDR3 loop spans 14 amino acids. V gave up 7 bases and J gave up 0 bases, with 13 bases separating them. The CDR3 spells CASNRGDNSYEQYF. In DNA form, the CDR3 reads TGTGCCAGTAATCGGGGGGACAACTCCTACGAGCAGTACTTC. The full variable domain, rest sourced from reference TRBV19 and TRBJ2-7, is DGGITQSPKYLFRKEGQNVTLSCEQNLNHDAMYWYRQDPGQGLRLIYYSQIVNDFQKGDIAEGYSVSREKKESFPLTVTSAQKNPTAFYLCASNRGDNSYEQYFGPGTRLTVT.

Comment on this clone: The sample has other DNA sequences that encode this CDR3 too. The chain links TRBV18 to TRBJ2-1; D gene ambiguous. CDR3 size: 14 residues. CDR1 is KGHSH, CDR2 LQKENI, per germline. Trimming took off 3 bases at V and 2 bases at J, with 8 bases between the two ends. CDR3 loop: CASSPTRTYNEQFF. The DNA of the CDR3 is TGTGCCAGCTCACCGACCCGCACCTACAATGAGCAGTTCTTC.

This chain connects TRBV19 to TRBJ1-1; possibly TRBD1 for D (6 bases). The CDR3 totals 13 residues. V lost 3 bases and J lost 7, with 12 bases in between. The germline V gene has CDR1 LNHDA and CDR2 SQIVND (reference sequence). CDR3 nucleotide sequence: TGTGCCAGTAGTATGCTGGGGGCGTATGAAGCTTTCTTT. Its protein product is CASSMLGAYEAFF.

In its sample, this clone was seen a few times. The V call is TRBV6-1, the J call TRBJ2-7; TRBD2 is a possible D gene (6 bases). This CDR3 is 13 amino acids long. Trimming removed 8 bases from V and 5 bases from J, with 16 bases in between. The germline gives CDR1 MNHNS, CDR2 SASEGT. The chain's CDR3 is CASRLREVDEQYF. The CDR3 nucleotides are TGTGCCAGCCGCCTAAGGGAGGTCGACGAGCAGTACTTC.

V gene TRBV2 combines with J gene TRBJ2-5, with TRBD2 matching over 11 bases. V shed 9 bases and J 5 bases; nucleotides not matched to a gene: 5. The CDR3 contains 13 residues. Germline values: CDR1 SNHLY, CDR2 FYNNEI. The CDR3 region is CASRLAGKETQYF. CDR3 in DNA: TGTGCCAGTAGACTAGCGGGAAAGGAGACCCAGTACTTC.

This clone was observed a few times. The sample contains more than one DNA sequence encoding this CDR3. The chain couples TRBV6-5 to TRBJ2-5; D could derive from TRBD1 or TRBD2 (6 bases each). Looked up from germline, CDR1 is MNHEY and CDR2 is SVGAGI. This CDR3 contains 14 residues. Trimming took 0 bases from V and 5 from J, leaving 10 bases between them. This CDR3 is CASSYSGGRETQYF. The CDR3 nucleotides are TGTGCCAGCAGTTACTCTGGGGGGCGGGAGACCCAGTACTTC.

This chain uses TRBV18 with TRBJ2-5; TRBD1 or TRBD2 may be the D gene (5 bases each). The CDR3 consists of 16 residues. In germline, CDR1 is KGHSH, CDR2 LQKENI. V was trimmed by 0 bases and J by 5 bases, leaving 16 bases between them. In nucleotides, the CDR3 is TGTGCCAGCTCACCACCGACAGTAACTAGAGGGGAGACCCAGTACTTC. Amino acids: CASSPPTVTRGETQYF.

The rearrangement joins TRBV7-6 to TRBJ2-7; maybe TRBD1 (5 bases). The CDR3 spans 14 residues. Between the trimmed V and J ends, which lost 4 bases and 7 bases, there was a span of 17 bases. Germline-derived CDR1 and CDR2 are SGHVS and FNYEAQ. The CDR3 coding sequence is TGTGCCAGCAGCTCCCGACAGAGGAGATGGGAGCAGTACTTC. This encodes CASSSRQRRWEQYF.

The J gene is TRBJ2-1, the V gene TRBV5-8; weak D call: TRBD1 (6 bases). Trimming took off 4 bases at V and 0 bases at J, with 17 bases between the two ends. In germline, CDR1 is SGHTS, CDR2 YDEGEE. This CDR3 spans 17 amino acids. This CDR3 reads CASSRTPGHHSYNEQFF. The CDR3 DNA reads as TGTGCCAGCAGCCGAACGCCGGGACATCACTCCTACAATGAGCAGTTCTTC.

In DNA form, the CDR3 reads TGTGCCAGCAGCTCTCAAAGGCCTTATGGCTACACCTTC. Protein sequence: CASSSQRPYGYTF. The rearrangement links TRBV7-9 to TRBJ1-2; D is undetermined. The CDR3 is 13 amino acids. CDR1 is SEHNR, CDR2 FQNEAQ, per germline (reference sequence). V was clipped by 4 bases and J by 5 bases, with 11 bases between them.

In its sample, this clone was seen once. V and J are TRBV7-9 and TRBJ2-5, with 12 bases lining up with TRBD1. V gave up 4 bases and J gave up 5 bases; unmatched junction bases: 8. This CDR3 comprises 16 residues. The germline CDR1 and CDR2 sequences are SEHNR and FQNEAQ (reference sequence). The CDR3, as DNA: TGTGCCAGCAGCTCCACCGGGACAGGGGGCGCGGAGACCCAGTACTTC. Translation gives CASSSTGTGGAETQYF.